This entry lists 20 T cell receptor beta chains sequenced from one sample in a study of CD8 T cells in ankylosing spondylitis. Their antigens are not known. General observations from the study: For ankylosing spondylitis blood, a TCR beta motif of seven to nine highly homologous variants appeared characteristic.

TCRdb ran MiXCR on the 5' RACE reads and lists one entry per CDR3 protein. This repertoire shows about 540,000 distinct CDR3 sequences, about 13% found once; its top ten account for nearly 7%. Sequences were obtained from blood, either unsorted or a sorted T cell fraction (not recorded which). These receptors all come from a male donor with ankylosing spondylitis.

V and J are TRBV20-1 and TRBJ1-1; D call uncertain. This CDR3 is built from 13 residues. Trimming stripped 7 bases from V and 4 bases from J, with 16 bases between. Per germline, CDR1 DFQATT and CDR2 SNEGSKA (reference sequence). As DNA, the CDR3 is TGCAGTGTTTGGCGGGAAAGTGGCACTGAAGCTTTCTTT. This sequence encodes CSVWRESGTEAFF.

The genes are TRBV5-1 and TRBJ1-2; 7 bases are a match to TRBD1. This CDR3 comprises 16 residues. V lost 0 bases to trimming and J lost 8 bases; unmatched junction nucleotides: 13. Germline lookup yields CDR1 SGHRS and CDR2 YFSETQ. The chain's CDR3 is CASSLEGTVKFTGYTF. The CDR3 DNA reads TGCGCCAGCAGCTTGGAAGGGACAGTCAAATTTACGGGCTACACCTTC.

Comments on this clonotype: Mismatch with germline at one junction end may stem from a read error. The V gene is TRBV15, the J gene TRBJ2-4, with D uncertain. The CDR3 has 11 residues. CDR1 and CDR2 from the germline V gene are LNHNV and YYDKDF (reference sequence). This chain's CDR3 is CATSRAQMRLF. The CDR3 DNA reads as TGTGCCACCAGCAGAGCCCAGATGCGATTATTC.

This clonotype came up many times. The rearrangement links TRBV7-9 to TRBJ1-2; no reliable D call. The germline CDR1 and CDR2 sequences are SEHNR and FQNEAQ (reference sequence). The CDR3 consists of 13 residues. The V and J ends lost 7 bases and 2 bases respectively, with 11 bases between them. The DNA of the CDR3 is TGTGCCAGCACCCTGGGAGGGAACTATGGCTACACCTTC. Protein: CASTLGGNYGYTF.

In this sample, this clonotype turned up a few times. The rearrangement uses TRBV20-1 and TRBJ1-5; D is unclear. The V gene's germline CDR1 is DFQATT and CDR2 SNEGSKA (reference sequence). Between the trimmed V and J ends, which lost 6 bases and 0 bases, there was a span of 12 bases. This CDR3 spans 14 amino acids. This CDR3 is CSAPRMDSNQPQHF. CDR3 DNA: TGCAGTGCCCCGCGGATGGATAGCAATCAGCCCCAGCATTTT.

The chain couples TRBV5-1 to TRBJ2-3; the match to TRBD1 covers 7 bases. Looked up from germline, CDR1 is SGHRS and CDR2 is YFSETQ. V shed 3 bases, J shed 2 bases, and the junction held 3 bases outside the gene matches. The CDR3 is made up of 14 amino acids. The CDR3 protein is CASSSDRDTDTQYF. The CDR3 region has the DNA TGCGCCAGCAGCTCCGACAGGGACACAGATACGCAGTATTTT. Looking up the rest from reference TRBV5-1 and TRBJ2-3 gives the full variable domain: KAGVTQTPRYLIKTRGQQVTLSCSPISGHRSVSWYQQTPGQGLQFLFEYFSETQRNKGNFPGRFSGRQFSNSRSEMNVSTLELGDSALYLCASSSDRDTDTQYFGPGTRLTVL.

This clonotype was detected a few times. The chain joins TRBV14 to TRBJ1-3; D gene unclear. The V end lost 4 bases, the J end lost 3 bases, and 10 bases lay between the germline ends. The CDR3 contains 14 residues. Germline loops: CDR1 SGHDN, CDR2 FVKESK. CDR3 sequence: CASSPGPVGNTIYF. For the CDR3, the DNA is TGTGCCAGCAGCCCCGGCCCAGTTGGAAACACCATATATTTT.

This clonotype has a handful of counts. In nucleotides, the CDR3 is TGTGCCAGCAGTTTAGCGGGACAGGGGTTGGAGTACGTC. This sequence encodes CASSLAGQGLEYV. V and J are TRBV28 and TRBJ2-7; 10 nucleotides line up with TRBD1. J lost 11 bases, V lost 2 bases, and 6 bases had no gene match. CDR1 MDHEN and CDR2 SYDVKM come from the germline V gene. The CDR3 contains 13 residues.

The table lists this clonotype with a few counts. This rearrangement joins TRBV20-1 to TRBJ1-1; 11 bases are shared with TRBD1. Germline lookup yields CDR1 DFQATT and CDR2 SNEGSKA (reference sequence). Germline trimming cut 5 bases from V and 5 bases from J; bases unmatched to any gene: 4. The CDR3 has 13 amino acids. The CDR3: CSASGTGGTEAFF. The CDR3 DNA is TGCAGTGCTTCCGGGACAGGGGGTACTGAAGCTTTCTTT.

This clonotype was seen a few times. V usage is TRBV20-1 and J usage is TRBJ2-7; TRBD2 aligns across 9 bases. The junction had 13 bases not matched to a gene; V was cut back by 6 bases and J by 7 bases. Per the germline V gene, CDR1 is DFQATT and CDR2 is SNEGSKA (reference sequence). This CDR3 spans 14 amino acids. Written as DNA, the CDR3 is TGCAGTGCACCACCCGCGGGAGGGCGTCGGGAGCAGTACTTC. This gives the protein CSAPPAGGRREQYF.

This clonotype was counted ten times or more. CDR3 sequence reads: CAISDSGGRRDEQFF. The CDR3 coding sequence is TGTGCCATCAGTGATTCCGGCGGGAGGAGGGATGAGCAGTTCTTC. The V call is TRBV10-3, the J call TRBJ2-1; 8 nucleotides align to TRBD2. The length of the CDR3 is 15 residues. Germline V lookup: CDR1 ENHRY, CDR2 SYGVKD. Trimming cost V 3 bases and J 8 bases; bases outside gene matches: 9.

This clonotype was seen many times. The V and J genes are TRBV5-1 and TRBJ2-3; D gene unclear. Germline loops: CDR1 SGHRS, CDR2 YFSETQ. The CDR3 has 12 amino acids. Trimming stripped 0 bases from V and 4 bases from J, with 3 bases between. CDR3 bases: TGCGCCAGCAGCTTGGAATCAGATACGCAGTATTTT. Its protein product is CASSLESDTQYF.

This clonotype was observed a handful of times. This sequence joins TRBV20-1 and TRBJ1-2; TRBD1 might be the D (6 bases). Trimming took off 3 bases at V and 6 bases at J, with 8 bases between the two ends. This CDR3 has 11 residues. Germline V gene data show CDR1 as DFQATT and CDR2 as SNEGSKA (reference sequence). The CDR3 region has the DNA TGCAGTGCTAGTCCAGGGGATGGCTACACCTTC. It specifies CSASPGDGYTF.

This clonotype has more than one count but fewer than ten. The chain recombines TRBV5-1 with TRBJ1-1; no reliable D call. The CDR3 is 13 amino acids. The V gene's germline CDR1 is SGHRS and CDR2 YFSETQ. With 5 bases removed from V and 5 bases from J, the gap between germline ends came to 13 bases. The CDR3 sequence is CASSPAEGTEAFF. CDR3 DNA: TGCGCCAGCAGTCCGGCGGAGGGAACTGAAGCTTTCTTT.

This clonotype appeared a few times. This sequence joins TRBV5-1 and TRBJ2-3, with D hard to call. CDR3 length: 15 residues. Per the germline V gene, CDR1 is SGHRS and CDR2 is YFSETQ. Trimming cost V 5 bases and J 5 bases, with 18 bases left between them. CDR3 coding DNA: TGCGCCAGCAGACCACAACCCTTTTTGCGAGATACGCAGTATTTT. As protein: CASRPQPFLRDTQYF.

The V and J genes are TRBV11-3 and TRBJ1-2; the D gene is possibly TRBD1 (5 bases). CDR1 SGHNT and CDR2 YENEEA come from the germline V gene. V lost 2 bases and J 6 bases, leaving 10 bases between the germline ends. This CDR3 comprises 13 residues. The CDR3: CASSLSGRHGYTF. The CDR3 coding sequence is TGTGCCAGCAGCTTATCGGGACGCCATGGCTACACCTTC.

The sample holds a few counts of this clonotype. V is TRBV6-1 and J is TRBJ1-2; possible D gene TRBD1, 6 bases. From germline, CDR1 is MNHNS and CDR2 SASEGT. The CDR3 has 17 residues. V was cut by 1 base and J by 4 bases, with 19 bases left in between. CDR3 bases: TGTGCCAGCAGTGAAGAGCCGGGGGCGACGACGGTCTATGGCTACACCTTC. Protein sequence: CASSEEPGATTVYGYTF.

This clonotype was counted many times. CDR3 in amino acids: CASSPTTVYSNQPQHF. The CDR3 DNA reads TGTGCCAGCAGCCCCACAACGGTCTATAGCAATCAGCCCCAGCATTTT. The J gene is TRBJ1-5, the V gene TRBV7-8; D ambiguous. V lost 5 bases to trimming and J lost 0 bases, with 14 bases between them. Germline-derived CDR1 and CDR2 are SGHVS and FQNEAQ. The CDR3 extends over 16 amino acids.

The J gene is TRBJ2-5, the V gene TRBV18, with 9 bases aligning to TRBD2. This CDR3 contains 16 residues. Germline CDR1 reads KGHSH; CDR2 reads LQKENI. V was pared by 2 bases and J by 1 base, with 5 bases of the junction left unmatched. The CDR3 bases are TGTGCCAGCTCACCAGCGGCGGGAGGGCCCCAAGAGACCCAGTACTTC. Amino acids: CASSPAAGGPQETQYF.

This clonotype was recorded a few times. The genes are TRBV12-3 or TRBV12-4 and TRBJ1-1; unclear D gene. Between the trimmed V and J ends, which lost 3 bases and 7 bases, there was a span of 9 bases. The CDR3 covers 12 residues. The CDR3 DNA is TGTGCCAGCAGTTTTGGTATTGTTGAAGCTTTCTTT. It translates to CASSFGIVEAFF.